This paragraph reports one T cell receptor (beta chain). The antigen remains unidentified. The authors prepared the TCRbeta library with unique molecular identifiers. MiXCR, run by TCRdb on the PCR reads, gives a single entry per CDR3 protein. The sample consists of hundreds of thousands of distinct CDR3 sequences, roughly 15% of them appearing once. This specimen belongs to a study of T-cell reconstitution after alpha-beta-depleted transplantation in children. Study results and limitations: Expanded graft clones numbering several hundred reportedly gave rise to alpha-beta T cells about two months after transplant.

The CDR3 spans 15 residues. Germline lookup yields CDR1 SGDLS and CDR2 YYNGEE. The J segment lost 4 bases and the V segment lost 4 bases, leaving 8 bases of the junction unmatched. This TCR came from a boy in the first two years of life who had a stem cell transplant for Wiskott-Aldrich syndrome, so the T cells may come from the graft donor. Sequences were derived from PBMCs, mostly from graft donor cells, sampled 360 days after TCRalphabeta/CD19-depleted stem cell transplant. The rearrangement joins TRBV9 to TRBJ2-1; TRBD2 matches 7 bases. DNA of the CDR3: TGTGCCAGCAGCCTGACTTGGGGGGGGTACAATGAGCAGTTCTTC. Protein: CASSLTWGGYNEQFF.